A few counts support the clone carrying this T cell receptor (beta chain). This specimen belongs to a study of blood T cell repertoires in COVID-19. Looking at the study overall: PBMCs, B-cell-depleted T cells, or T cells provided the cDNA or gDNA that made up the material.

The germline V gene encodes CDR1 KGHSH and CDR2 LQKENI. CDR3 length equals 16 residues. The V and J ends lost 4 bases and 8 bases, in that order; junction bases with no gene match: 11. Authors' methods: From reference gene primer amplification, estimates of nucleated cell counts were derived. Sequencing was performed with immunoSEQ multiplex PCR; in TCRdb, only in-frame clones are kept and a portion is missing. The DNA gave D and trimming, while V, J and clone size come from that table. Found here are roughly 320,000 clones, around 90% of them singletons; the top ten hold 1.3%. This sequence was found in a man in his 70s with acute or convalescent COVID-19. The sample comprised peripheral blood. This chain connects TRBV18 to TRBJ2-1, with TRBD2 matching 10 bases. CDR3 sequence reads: CASSLLSSSGSDEQFF. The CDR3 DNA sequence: TGTGCCAGCTCACTTCTTTCTTCTAGCGGGAGTGATGAGCAGTTCTTC. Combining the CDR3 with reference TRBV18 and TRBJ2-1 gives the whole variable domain NAGVMQNPRHLVRRRGQEARLRCSPMKGHSHVYWYRQLPEEGLKFMVYLQKENIIDESGMPKERFSAEFPKEGPSILRIQQVVRGDSAAYFCASSLLSSSGSDEQFFGPGTRLTVL.